This TCR beta chain was identified during a study of blood T cell repertoires in COVID-19. Study-wide background: Spain, Italy and the United States supplied samples that represented acute and convalescent COVID-19.

The CDR3 runs to 14 residues. The germline V gene has CDR1 SGHTA and CDR2 FQGNSA. V was shortened by 5 bases and J by 2 bases, with 11 bases between the two germline ends. Sequenced by immunoSEQ multiplex PCR; TCRdb stores in-frame clones only, minus some. In the table there are thousands of clones, roughly nine tenths of which are singletons. Sample: peripheral blood. V is TRBV7-2 and J is TRBJ2-3; tentative D call: TRBD2 (6 bases). The TCR sequence derives from a human donor in a cohort sampled during active COVID-19. The donor label of this sample is uncertain. Written as DNA, the CDR3 is TGTGCCAGCAGCCACGGACTACTCACAGATACGCAGTATTTT. It encodes CASSHGLLTDTQYF. Supplemented by reference TRBV7-2 and TRBJ2-3, the full variable domain reads GAGVSQSPSNKVTEKGKDVELRCDPISGHTALYWYRQSLGQGLEFLIYFQGNSAPDKSGLPSDRFSAERTGGSVSTLTIQRTQQEDSAVYLCASSHGLLTDTQYFGPGTRLTVL.